The 5 T cell receptor beta chains below come from one sample, sequenced in a study of OX40 agonist ivuxolimab in advanced cancers. Libraries were prepared by immunoSEQ multiplex PCR; TCRdb keeps only in-frame clonotypes and omits some of them. The profile shows 50,000 to 75,000 clones, approximately 90% of them singletons. Sequenced material: CD4+ or CD8+ T cells sorted from blood, taken in a trial of the OX40 agonist ivuxolimab. The receptors shown here come from an adult with an advanced solid tumor such as melanoma, head and neck, liver or kidney cancer.

V usage is TRBV19 and J usage is TRBJ2-4; D uncertain. The V gene lost 2 bases and the J gene lost 7 bases, with 9 bases spanning the gap. The CDR3 length is 13 residues. The germline gives CDR1 LNHDA, CDR2 SQIVND (reference sequence). The CDR3 loop reads CASSISIGNIQYF. As DNA, the CDR3 is TGTGCCAGTAGTATATCTATTGGGAACATTCAGTACTTC.

V usage is TRBV12-5 and J usage is TRBJ2-1, with D perhaps TRBD1 or TRBD2 (6 bases each). V was shortened by 7 bases and J by 2 bases, with 18 bases between the two germline ends. In germline, CDR1 is LGHNT, CDR2 FRNRAP. There are 16 residues in the CDR3. CDR3 sequence reads: CASAFGGGATYNEQFF. In DNA form, the CDR3 reads TGTGCTAGTGCTTTCGGGGGCGGGGCTACCTACAATGAGCAGTTCTTC.

This chain uses TRBV6-1 with TRBJ2-7; 7 nucleotides line up with TRBD1. CDR3 size: 15 residues. CDR1 and CDR2 from the germline V gene are MNHNS and SASEGT. Trimming cost V 4 bases and J 2 bases; bases outside gene matches: 8. The CDR3 bases are TGTGCCAGCAGTGGATCAGGGGGTAGCCCCTACGAGCAGTACTTC. Amino acid sequence: CASSGSGGSPYEQYF.

The table lists this clone with a count of one. This rearrangement joins TRBV27 to TRBJ2-1; 7 bases align to TRBD1. Looked up from germline, CDR1 is MNHEY and CDR2 is SMNVEV (reference sequence). J was trimmed by 9 bases and V by 5 bases; bases with no gene match: 10. CDR3 length equals 14 residues. CDR3 sequence: CASSPGTVLTEQFF. CDR3 sequence (DNA): TGTGCCAGCAGTCCCGGGACAGTATTGACTGAGCAGTTCTTC.

The chain employs TRBV2 and TRBJ1-1; no definite D call. This CDR3 is 15 amino acids long. The V and J ends lost 6 bases and 1 base respectively, with 15 bases between them. Germline CDR1 and CDR2: SNHLY and FYNNEI. This CDR3 is CASSQSRRQNTEAFF. The CDR3 DNA reads TGTGCCAGCAGCCAAAGCAGGAGACAGAACACTGAAGCTTTCTTT.